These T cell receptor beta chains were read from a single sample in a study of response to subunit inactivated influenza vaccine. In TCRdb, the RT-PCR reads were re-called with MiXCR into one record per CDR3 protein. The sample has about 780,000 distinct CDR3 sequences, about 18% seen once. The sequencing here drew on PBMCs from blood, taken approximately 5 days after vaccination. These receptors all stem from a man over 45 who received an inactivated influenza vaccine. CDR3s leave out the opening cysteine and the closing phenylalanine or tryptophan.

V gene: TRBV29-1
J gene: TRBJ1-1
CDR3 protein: SVADQFGETEAF

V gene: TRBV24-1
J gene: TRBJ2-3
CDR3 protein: ATSDRLGTVSDTQY

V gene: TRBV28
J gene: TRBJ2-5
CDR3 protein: ASSWTSLRETQY

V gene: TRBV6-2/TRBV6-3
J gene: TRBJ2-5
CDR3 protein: ASISGLGQETQY

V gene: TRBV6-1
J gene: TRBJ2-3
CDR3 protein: ASSVTSGQPLPDTQY

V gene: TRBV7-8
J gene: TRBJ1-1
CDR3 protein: ASSSTGRFEAF

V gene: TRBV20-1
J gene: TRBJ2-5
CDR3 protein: SARTGLAGSQETQY

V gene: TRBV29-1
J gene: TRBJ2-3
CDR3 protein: SVVIARVADTQY

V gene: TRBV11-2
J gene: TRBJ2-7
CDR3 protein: ASSFWTGGTEQY

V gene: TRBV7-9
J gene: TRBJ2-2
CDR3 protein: ASSPGLAAGELF

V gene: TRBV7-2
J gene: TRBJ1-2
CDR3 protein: ASSLVQGGYT

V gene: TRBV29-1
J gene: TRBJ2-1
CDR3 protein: SVWGPLSGGPRNEQF

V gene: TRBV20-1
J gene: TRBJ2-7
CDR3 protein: SAPTSQNSYEQY

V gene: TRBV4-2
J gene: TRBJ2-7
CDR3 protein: ASSPMGDDEDYEQY

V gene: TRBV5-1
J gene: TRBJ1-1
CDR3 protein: ASSVRVSTEAF

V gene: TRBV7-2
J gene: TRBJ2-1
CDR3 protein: ASSLRGWASGYNEQF

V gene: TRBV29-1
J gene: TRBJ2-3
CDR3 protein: STRTETDTQY

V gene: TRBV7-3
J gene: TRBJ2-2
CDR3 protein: ASSLTHTRDRGPNTGELF

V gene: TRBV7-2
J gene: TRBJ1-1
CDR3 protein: ASSLARTREDTEAF

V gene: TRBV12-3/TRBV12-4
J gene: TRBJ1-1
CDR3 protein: ASSPLQRGEAF

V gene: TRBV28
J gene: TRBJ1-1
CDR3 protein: ASSLPEKTEAF

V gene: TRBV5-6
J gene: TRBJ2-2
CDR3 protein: ASSIAPGELF

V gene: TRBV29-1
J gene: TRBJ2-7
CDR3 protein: SVRTGSGEQY

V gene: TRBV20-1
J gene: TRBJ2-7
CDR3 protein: SARDPGLGPYEQY

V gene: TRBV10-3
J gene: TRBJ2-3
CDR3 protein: AISDRDRKSDTQY

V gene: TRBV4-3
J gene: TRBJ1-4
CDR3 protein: ASSQDVGGTFEKLF

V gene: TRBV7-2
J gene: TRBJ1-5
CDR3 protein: ASTRQGEGQPQH

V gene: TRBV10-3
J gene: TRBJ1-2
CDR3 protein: AISNSPGQRSHRNYGYT

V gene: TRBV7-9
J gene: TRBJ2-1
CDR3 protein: ASSLMSVRNNEQF

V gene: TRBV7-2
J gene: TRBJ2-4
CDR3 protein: ASSPAGLASIQY

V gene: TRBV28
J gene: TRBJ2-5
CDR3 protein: ASSSPGQGWETQY

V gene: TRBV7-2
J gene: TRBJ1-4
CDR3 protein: ASASSGTPYEKLF

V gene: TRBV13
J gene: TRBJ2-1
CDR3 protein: ASSLGAGVGYNEQF

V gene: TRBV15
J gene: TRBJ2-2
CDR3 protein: ATSRETVSTGELF

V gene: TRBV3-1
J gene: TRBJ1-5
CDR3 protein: ASSQRDRANQPQH

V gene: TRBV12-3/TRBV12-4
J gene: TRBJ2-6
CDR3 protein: ASSLGRRSGANVLT

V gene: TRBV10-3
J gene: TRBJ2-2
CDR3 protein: AISESGDRRPSTGELF

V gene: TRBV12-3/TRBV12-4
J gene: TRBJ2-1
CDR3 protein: ASSFLGDEQF

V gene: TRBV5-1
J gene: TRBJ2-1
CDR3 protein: ASSSSVAGVSNEQF

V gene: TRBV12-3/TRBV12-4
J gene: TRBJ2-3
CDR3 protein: ASRPPRAGRRDTQY

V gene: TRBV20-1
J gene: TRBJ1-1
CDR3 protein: SASPLELGMNTEAF

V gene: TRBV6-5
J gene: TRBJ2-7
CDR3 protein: ASSYLGEQY

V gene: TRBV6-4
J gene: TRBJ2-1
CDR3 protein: ASSDDRGADEQF

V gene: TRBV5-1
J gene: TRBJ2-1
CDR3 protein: ASSLEGGQSYNEQF

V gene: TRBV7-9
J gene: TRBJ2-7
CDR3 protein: ASSSPTGAESYEQY

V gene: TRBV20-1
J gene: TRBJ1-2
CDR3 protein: SARDRVGANYGYT

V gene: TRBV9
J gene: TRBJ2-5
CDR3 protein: ASSRVARRIQETQY

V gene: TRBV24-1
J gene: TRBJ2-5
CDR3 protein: ATSDSGTYSETQY

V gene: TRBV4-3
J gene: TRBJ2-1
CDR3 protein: ASSQNSGEQF

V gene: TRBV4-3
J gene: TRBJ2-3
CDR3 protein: ASSQDQRGAGTDTQY

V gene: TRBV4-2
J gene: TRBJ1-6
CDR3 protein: ASSREQGATSPLH

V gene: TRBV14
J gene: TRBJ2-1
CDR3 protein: ASSSIAVINEQF

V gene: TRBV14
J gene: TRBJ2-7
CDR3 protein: ASSQQGGEQY